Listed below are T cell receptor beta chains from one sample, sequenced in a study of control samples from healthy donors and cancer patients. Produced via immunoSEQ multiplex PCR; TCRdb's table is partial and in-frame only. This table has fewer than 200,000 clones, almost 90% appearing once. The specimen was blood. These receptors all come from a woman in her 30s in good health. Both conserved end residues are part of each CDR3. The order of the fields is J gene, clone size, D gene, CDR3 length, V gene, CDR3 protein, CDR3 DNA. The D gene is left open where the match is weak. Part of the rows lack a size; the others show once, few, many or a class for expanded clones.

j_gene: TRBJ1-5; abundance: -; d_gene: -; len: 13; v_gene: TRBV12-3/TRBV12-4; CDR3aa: CASSQGQTEPQHF; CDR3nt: TGTGCCAGCAGCCAAGGACAGACGGAGCCCCAGCATTTT
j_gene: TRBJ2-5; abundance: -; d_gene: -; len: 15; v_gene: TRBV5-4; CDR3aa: CASSLDGGPQETQYF; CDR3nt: TGTGCCAGCAGCTTGGACGGGGGGCCCCAGGAGACCCAGTACTTC
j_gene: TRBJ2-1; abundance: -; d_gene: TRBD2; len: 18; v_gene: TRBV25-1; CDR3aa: CASTGLAGAQSSYNEQFF; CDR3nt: TGTGCCAGCACCGGACTAGCGGGGGCTCAGAGCTCCTACAATGAGCAGTTCTTC
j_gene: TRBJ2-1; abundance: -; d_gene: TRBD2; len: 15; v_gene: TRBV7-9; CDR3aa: CASSTTGLAAHEQFF; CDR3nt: TGTGCCAGCAGCACAACGGGACTAGCGGCCCATGAGCAGTTCTTC
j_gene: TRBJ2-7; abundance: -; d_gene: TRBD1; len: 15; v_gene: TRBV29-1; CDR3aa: CSVLVGTGKTYEQYF; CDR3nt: TGCAGCGTGTTGGTGGGGACAGGGAAGACCTACGAGCAGTACTTC
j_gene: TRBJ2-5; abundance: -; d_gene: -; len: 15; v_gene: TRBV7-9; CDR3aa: CASSLEVGSLETQYF; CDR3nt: TGTGCCAGCAGCTTAGAAGTGGGCAGCTTGGAGACCCAGTACTTC
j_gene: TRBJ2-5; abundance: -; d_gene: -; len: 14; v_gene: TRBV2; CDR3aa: CASSLQTGEGTQYF; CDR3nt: TGTGCCAGCAGCCTACAGACTGGGGAAGGGACCCAGTACTTC
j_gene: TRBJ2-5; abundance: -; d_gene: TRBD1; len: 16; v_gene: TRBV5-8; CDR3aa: CASSLWTGGRGETQYF; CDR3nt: TGTGCCAGCAGCTTGTGGACAGGCGGCCGGGGTGAGACCCAGTACTTC
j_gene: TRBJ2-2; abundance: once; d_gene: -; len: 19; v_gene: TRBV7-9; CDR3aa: CASRGLPRPYTENTGELFF; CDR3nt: TGTGCCAGCAGGGGACTGCCAAGGCCTTACACCGAGAACACCGGGGAGCTGTTTTTT
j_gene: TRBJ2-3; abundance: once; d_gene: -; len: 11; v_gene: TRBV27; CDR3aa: CASSHHDTQYF; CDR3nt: TGTGCCAGCAGCCACCATGATACGCAGTATTTT
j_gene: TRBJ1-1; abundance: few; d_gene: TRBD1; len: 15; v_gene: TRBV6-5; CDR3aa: CASSPGTGGDTEAFF; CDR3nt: TGTGCCAGCAGTCCCGGGACAGGGGGTGACACTGAAGCTTTCTTT
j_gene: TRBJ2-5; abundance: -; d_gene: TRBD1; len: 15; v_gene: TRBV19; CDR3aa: CASSYRGTGQETQYF; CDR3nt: TGTGCCAGTAGCTACAGGGGGACAGGCCAAGAGACCCAGTACTTC
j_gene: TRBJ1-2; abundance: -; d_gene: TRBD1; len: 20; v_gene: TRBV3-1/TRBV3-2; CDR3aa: CASSQEFGPPADRGPEGYTF; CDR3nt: TGTGCCAGCAGCCAAGAGTTCGGACCCCCCGCGGACAGGGGTCCGGAAGGCTACACCTTC
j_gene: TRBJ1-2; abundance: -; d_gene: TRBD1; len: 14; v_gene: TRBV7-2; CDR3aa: CASSTTGGFYGYTF; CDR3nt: TGTGCCAGCAGCACCACAGGGGGTTTCTATGGCTACACCTTC
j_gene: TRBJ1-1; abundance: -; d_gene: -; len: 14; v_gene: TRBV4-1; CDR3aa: CASSLGQQNTEAFF; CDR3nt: TGCGCCAGCAGCCTTGGACAGCAGAACACTGAAGCTTTCTTT
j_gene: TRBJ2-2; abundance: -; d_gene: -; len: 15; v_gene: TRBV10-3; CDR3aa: CAISGRDRNTGELFF; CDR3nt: TGTGCCATCAGTGGGCGGGACAGGAACACCGGGGAGCTGTTTTTT
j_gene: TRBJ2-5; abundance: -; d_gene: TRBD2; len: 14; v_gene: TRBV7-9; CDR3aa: CASSLVAGEETQYF; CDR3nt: TGTGCCAGCAGCTTAGTAGCGGGTGAAGAGACCCAGTACTTC
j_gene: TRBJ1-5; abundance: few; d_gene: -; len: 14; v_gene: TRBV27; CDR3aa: CASSLGTGWAPQHF; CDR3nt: TGTGCCAGCAGTTTGGGTACAGGATGGGCGCCCCAGCATTTT
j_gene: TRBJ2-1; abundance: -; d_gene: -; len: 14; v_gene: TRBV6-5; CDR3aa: CASSYLRSYNEQFF; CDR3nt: TGTGCCAGCAGTTACCTGAGATCCTACAATGAGCAGTTCTTC
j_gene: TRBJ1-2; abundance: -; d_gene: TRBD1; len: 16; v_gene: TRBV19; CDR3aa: CASSILGQGPDYGYTF; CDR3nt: TGTGCCAGTAGTATACTGGGACAGGGACCGGACTATGGCTACACCTTC
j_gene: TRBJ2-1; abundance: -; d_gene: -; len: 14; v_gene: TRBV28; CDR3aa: CASNPLWGENEQFF; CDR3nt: TGTGCCAGCAACCCCTTATGGGGGGAGAATGAGCAGTTCTTC
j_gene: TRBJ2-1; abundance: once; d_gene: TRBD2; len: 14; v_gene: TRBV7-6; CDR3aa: CASSPGGIPDEQFF; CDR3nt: TGTGCCAGCAGCCCGGGGGGGATTCCCGATGAGCAGTTCTTC
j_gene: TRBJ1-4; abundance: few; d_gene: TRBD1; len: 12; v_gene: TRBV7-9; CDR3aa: CATDRGNEKLFF; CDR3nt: TGTGCCACCGACAGGGGGAACGAAAAACTGTTTTTT
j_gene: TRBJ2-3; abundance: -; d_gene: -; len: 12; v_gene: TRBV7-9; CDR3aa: CASSSGTDTQYF; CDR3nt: TGTGCCAGCAGCTCAGGCACAGATACGCAGTATTTT
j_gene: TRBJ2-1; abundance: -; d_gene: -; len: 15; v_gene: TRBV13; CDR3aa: CASSLKEGSYNEQFF; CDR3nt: TGTGCCAGCAGCTTAAAAGAGGGCTCCTACAATGAGCAGTTCTTC
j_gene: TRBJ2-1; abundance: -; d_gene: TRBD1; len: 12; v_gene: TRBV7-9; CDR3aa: CASSLGQGVQFF; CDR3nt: TGTGCCAGCAGCTTGGGACAGGGCGTGCAGTTCTTC
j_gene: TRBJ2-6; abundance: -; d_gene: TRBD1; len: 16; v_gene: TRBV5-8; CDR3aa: CASSLGTGTGANVLTF; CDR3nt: TGTGCCAGCAGCTTGGGGACAGGGACTGGGGCCAACGTCCTGACTTTC
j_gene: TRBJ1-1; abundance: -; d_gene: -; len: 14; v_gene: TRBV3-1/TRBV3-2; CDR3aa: CASSPHTGATEAFF; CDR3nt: TGTGCCAGCAGCCCCCATACAGGCGCTACTGAAGCTTTCTTT
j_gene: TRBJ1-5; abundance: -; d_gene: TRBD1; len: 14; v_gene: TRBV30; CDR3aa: CAWSKGDRVQPQHF; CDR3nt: TGTGCCTGGAGTAAAGGAGACAGGGTCCAGCCCCAGCATTTT
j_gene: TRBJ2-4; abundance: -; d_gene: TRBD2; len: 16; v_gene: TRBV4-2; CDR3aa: CASSQLAGVAKNIQYF; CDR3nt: TGTGCCAGCAGCCAACTAGCGGGGGTAGCCAAAAACATTCAGTACTTC
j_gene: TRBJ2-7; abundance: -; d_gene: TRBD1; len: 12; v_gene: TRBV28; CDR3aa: CASSLGQGRSWF; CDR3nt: TGTGCCAGCAGTCTCGGACAGGGGCGCAGTTGGTTC
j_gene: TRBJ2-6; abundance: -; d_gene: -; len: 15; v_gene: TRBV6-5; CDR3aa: CASSTGNSGANVLTF; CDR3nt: TGTGCCAGCAGCACAGGGAACTCTGGGGCCAACGTCCTGACTTTC
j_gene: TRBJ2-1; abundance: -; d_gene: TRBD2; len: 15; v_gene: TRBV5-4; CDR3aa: CASSLGTSRPNEQFF; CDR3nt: TGTGCCAGCAGCTTGGGGACTAGCAGACCCAATGAGCAGTTCTTC
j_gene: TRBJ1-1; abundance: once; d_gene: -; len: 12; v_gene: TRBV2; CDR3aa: CASSGEYTEAFF; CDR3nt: TGTGCCAGCAGTGGAGAGTACACTGAAGCTTTCTTT
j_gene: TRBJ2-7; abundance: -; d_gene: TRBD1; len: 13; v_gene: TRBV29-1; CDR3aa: CSVEKGQGVEQYF; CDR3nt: TGCAGCGTTGAAAAGGGACAGGGGGTCGAGCAGTACTTC
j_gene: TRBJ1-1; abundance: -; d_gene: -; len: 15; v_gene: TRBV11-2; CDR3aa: CASSFSGGLNTEAFF; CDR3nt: TGTGCCAGCAGCTTCTCAGGCGGGCTGAACACTGAAGCTTTCTTT
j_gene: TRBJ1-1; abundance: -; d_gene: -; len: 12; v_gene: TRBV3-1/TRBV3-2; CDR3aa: CASSQDPEGAFF; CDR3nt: TGTGCCAGCAGCCAAGATCCCGAGGGAGCTTTCTTT
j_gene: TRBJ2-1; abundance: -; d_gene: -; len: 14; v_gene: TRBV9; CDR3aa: CASSGYRVGNEQFF; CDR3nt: TGTGCCAGCAGCGGATACAGGGTGGGGAATGAGCAGTTCTTC
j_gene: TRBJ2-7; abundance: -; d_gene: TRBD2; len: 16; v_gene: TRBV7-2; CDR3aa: CASSLVDRGGIYEQYF; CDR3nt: TGTGCCAGCAGCTTAGTAGATCGCGGGGGGATTTACGAGCAGTACTTC
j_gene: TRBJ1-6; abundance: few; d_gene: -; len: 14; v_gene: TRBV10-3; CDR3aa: CAIKTTENNSPLHF; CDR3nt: TGTGCCATCAAGACGACAGAGAATAATTCACCCCTCCACTTT
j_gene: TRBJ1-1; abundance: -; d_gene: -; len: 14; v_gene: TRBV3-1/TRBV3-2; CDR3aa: CASSEQGFSTEAFF; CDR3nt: TGTGCCAGCAGCGAACAGGGATTTAGCACTGAAGCTTTCTTT